This TCR beta chain appears in the sequencing data of a study of shared clonotypes between healthy human individuals. Whole-study results and caveats: The rarefaction results pointed to incomplete sorted-subset sequencing despite large depth. Sharing of clonotypes among donors was expected to vary with sequencing depth. Investigators collected only blood, and repertoires in tissues likely differ.

Using immunoSEQ multiplex PCR, the repertoire was profiled, and TCRdb retains in-frame clones only, with some absent. The repertoire holds about 2.2 million clones, with 93% as singletons. As concerns this clone: Its antigen is currently unknown. Different DNA sequences within this sample yield the same CDR3.

Deletions cut 1 base from V and 7 bases from J, with 8 bases between. Germline V CDR1 and CDR2: SGHAT, FQNNGV. The CDR3 is 12 residues long. Selected positively for CCR7 and CD45RO-negative, naive CD8 cells excluded terminally differentiated effector memory CD45RA+ cells. Healthy HIV-negative adults without recent acute infections or vaccinations served as donors. The chain links TRBV11-2 to TRBJ2-7, with D hard to call. The sample consisted of naive CD8+ T cells from PBMCs. This receptor was identified in a man younger than 35 in good health. Some clones in this sample may be carry-over from other donors' samples. The CDR3 coding sequence is TGTGCCAGCAGCTTAGGGGTCGGGGAGCAGTACTTC. This translates into CASSLGVGEQYF.